The sequence of this T cell receptor (beta chain) was determined in a study of blood T cell repertoires in COVID-19. Some clones are missing from TCRdb's copy, which holds only in-frame ones; the method was immunoSEQ multiplex PCR. The table records around 180,000 clones, more than 75% of them present only once. Seattle patient enrollment occurred during active infection, with longitudinal follow-up thereafter. The sequence was obtained from a person in their 70s with COVID-19, enrolled during active disease. The sequenced sample was peripheral blood.

The CDR3 region is CASSKFNSGITSTDTQYF. The CDR3 nucleotides read TGTGCCAGCAGCAAATTTAATAGCGGGATAACTAGCACAGATACGCAGTATTTT. The genes are TRBV21-1 and TRBJ2-3; the D call in the table, TRBD2, was not verified against the DNA. TRBV21-1 is deemed a pseudogene. This CDR3 is built from 18 residues.